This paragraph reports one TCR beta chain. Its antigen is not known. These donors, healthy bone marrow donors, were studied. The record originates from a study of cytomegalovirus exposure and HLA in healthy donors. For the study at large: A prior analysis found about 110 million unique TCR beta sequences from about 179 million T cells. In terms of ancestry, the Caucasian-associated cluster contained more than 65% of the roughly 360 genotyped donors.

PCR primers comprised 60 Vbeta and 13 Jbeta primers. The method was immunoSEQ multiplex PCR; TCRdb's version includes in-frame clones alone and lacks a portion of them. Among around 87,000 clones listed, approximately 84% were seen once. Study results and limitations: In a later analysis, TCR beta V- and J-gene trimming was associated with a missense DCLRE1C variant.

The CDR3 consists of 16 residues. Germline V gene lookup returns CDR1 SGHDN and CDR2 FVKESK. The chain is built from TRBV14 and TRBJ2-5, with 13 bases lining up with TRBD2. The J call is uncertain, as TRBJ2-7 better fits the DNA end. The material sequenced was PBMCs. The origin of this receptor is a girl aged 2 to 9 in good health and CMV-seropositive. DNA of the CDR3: TGTGCCAGCAGTCGGACTAGCGGGAGACTGTCCTACGAGCAGTACTTC. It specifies CASSRTSGRLSYEQYF.